This passage covers 11 T cell receptor beta chains from one sample sequenced in a study of vaccination and CD4 T cells after COVID-19. Oncomine TCR Beta short-read sequencing was applied to DNA from cultured CD4+ T cells. From the PCR reads, TCRdb called clonotypes with MiXCR, one entry per CDR3 protein. The repertoire has 9,100 or so distinct CDR3 sequences, around half of them found once; the top ten carry roughly a sixth. Antigen specificity for these receptors is unknown. The treatment is: approximately 10-day PBMC culture with coronavirus spike peptide pools or control peptides (ViraFEST assay). An unexposed donor provided the CD4+ T cells, which were collected before the COVID-19 pandemic (2011-2018). Specimen: CD4+ T cells from blood, cultured in vitro. All receptors come from a human donor in good health.

The V and J genes are TRBV14 and TRBJ1-1; unclear D gene. CDR1 and CDR2 (germline): SGHDN, FVKESK. CDR3 length equals 13 residues. Trimming took off 0 bases at V and 8 bases at J, with 10 bases between the two ends. Written as DNA, the CDR3 is TGTGCCAGCAGCCAAGACCCCGTATCGGAAGCTTTCTTT. Protein product: CASSQDPVSEAFF.

This clonotype appeared a few times. This chain uses TRBV20-1 with TRBJ2-2, with no clear D. Trimming left V 3 bases short and J 1 base short, with 12 bases between. The CDR3 spans 15 residues. Looked up from germline, CDR1 is DFQATT and CDR2 is SNEGSKA (reference sequence). CDR3 coding DNA: TGCAGTGCTAGGGTGTCTCATAAGAACACCGGGGAGCTGTTTTTT. It encodes CSARVSHKNTGELFF.

This rearrangement joins TRBV20-1 to TRBJ2-3, with D perhaps matching TRBD2 (5 bases). In germline, CDR1 is DFQATT, CDR2 SNEGSKA (reference sequence). This CDR3 contains 15 residues. V was shortened by 6 bases and J by 0 bases, with 16 bases between the two germline ends. This CDR3 reads CSAPWSSVSTDTQYF. The CDR3 DNA is TGCAGTGCCCCCTGGAGTAGCGTAAGCACAGATACGCAGTATTTT.

The chain combines TRBV20-1 with TRBJ2-7, with TRBD2 matching over 7 bases. Germline CDR1 is DFQATT and CDR2 is SNEGSKA (reference sequence). The V and J ends lost 7 bases and 4 bases, in that order; junction bases with no gene match: 13. This CDR3 region has 14 residues. CDR3 region: CSVTRAGAFYEQYF. The CDR3 DNA is TGCAGTGTTACCCGCGCGGGAGCGTTTTACGAGCAGTACTTC.

This clonotype came up a few times. The chain uses TRBV6-2 or TRBV6-3 and TRBJ2-7, with no clear D. Trimming shortened V by 4 bases and J by 4 bases, and 5 bases separated the two germline ends. CDR1 is MNHEY, CDR2 SVGEGT, per germline. The CDR3 consists of 11 residues. The CDR3 loop reads CASSSAYEQYF. CDR3 sequence (DNA): TGTGCCAGCAGTTCGGCTTACGAGCAGTACTTC.

This clonotype was seen more than once but under ten times. The V call is TRBV6-1, the J call TRBJ1-5; 12 nucleotides align to TRBD1. Germline V gene data show CDR1 as MNHNS and CDR2 as SASEGT. The CDR3 sequence is 15 residues long. Trimming at V came to 8 bases and at J to 2 bases, leaving 4 bases not matched to a gene. The DNA of the CDR3 is TGTGCCAGCCGGGACAGGGGGCACGGCAATCAGCCCCAGCATTTT. It yields the protein CASRDRGHGNQPQHF.

This clonotype was observed a handful of times. The genes are TRBV6-2 or TRBV6-3 and TRBJ1-2; TRBD1 matches at 10 bases. V gave up 6 bases and J gave up 4 bases; unmatched junction bases: 11. The CDR3 runs 16 residues. CDR1 and CDR2 from the germline V gene are MNHEY and SVGEGT. In DNA form, the CDR3 reads TGTGCCAGCAGGGAAGCCGGGACAGGGGCCCTCTATGGCTACACCTTC. This encodes CASREAGTGALYGYTF.

The chain uses TRBV27 and TRBJ1-4; D might be TRBD1 (6 bases). CDR1 and CDR2 (germline): MNHEY, SMNVEV (reference sequence). Trimming removed 4 bases at V and 4 bases at J, with 13 bases between. This CDR3 has 15 amino acids. CDR3 bases: TGTGCCAGCAGTTCTGTCCCCAGGGGTAATGAAAAACTGTTTTTT. Its translation: CASSSVPRGNEKLFF.

The chain is built from TRBV4-1 and TRBJ1-5; no clear D gene. CDR3 length: 15 amino acids. Germline values: CDR1 MGHRA, CDR2 YSYEKL. Trimming removed 3 bases from V and 2 bases from J, with 11 bases in between. The CDR3 spells CASSHPDRRNQPQHF. CDR3 DNA: TGCGCCAGCAGCCACCCGGACCGCCGCAATCAGCCCCAGCATTTT.

The rearrangement uses TRBV6-1 and TRBJ1-1; TRBD1 matches at 9 bases. The CDR3 loop spans 15 amino acids. The germline CDR1 and CDR2 sequences are MNHNS and SASEGT. After removal of 6 bases from V and 4 bases from J, the junction contained 9 bases not matched to a gene. The DNA of the CDR3 is TGTGCCAGCAGGGCCTGGACAGGGGTGGGCACTGAAGCTTTCTTT. This codes for CASRAWTGVGTEAFF.

This chain joins TRBV20-1 and TRBJ2-3; possibly TRBD2 for D (6 bases). Germline values: CDR1 DFQATT, CDR2 SNEGSKA (reference sequence). With 2 bases removed from V and 5 bases from J, the gap between germline ends came to 17 bases. The CDR3 length is 15 residues. For the CDR3, the DNA is TGCAGTGCTAGAAAAGTAACGGGAGTGTTAGATACGCAGTATTTT. This translates into CSARKVTGVLDTQYF.